This T cell receptor (beta chain) was recorded in a study of molecular identifiers for immune sequencing clone quantification. Findings and caveats of the study: In CMV-specific effectors, clones above 20 copies held over 99% of molecules; naive, under 1%. Shared barcodes on identical TCR molecules could underestimate the sizes of highly expanded clones.

To note about this clonotype: Its antigen remains unknown. The CDR3 does not close with the conserved phenylalanine or tryptophan, likely indicating a read error.

Previously described methods and listed TCR primers were used for bulk TCR libraries. Each CDR3 protein is one row after TCRdb ran MiXCR on the PCR reads. The sample consists of 460,000 or so distinct CDR3 sequences, roughly 24% of them appearing once. The V and J ends lost 3 bases and 5 bases, in that order; junction bases with no gene match: 8. Germline CDR1 is SGHDT and CDR2 is YYEEEE. The CDR3 loop spans 17 amino acids. The receptor was derived from a human donor in good health. Some libraries in this study had Jurkat cell RNA spiked in. The V and J genes are TRBV5-6 and TRBJ1-4, with 12 nucleotides matching TRBD1. Material for sequencing was naive CD8+ T cells from blood, with Jurkat cell RNA spiked in. As for subset: FACS-sorted CD8+CD4-CCR7+CD45RA+ naive T cells. For the CDR3, the DNA is TGTGCCAGCAGCTCCCCGGGACAGGGGGCAGTAAATGAAAAACTGTTTCTT. The encoded protein is CASSSPGQGAVNEKLFL.